These T cell receptor beta chains were read from a single sample in a study of blood T cell repertoires in COVID-19. Data came from immunoSEQ multiplex PCR; TCRdb stores just in-frame clones and leaves some out. The sample holds roughly 230,000 clones, around 90% seen once. Sequencing input: peripheral blood. The receptors stem from a human donor in a cohort sampled during active COVID-19. Both conserved end residues are part of each CDR3. The D gene is left open where the match is weak. Size tells how often a clone was seen (once, few, many) or the class of an expanded clone, and some rows leave it out.

clone_size	d_call	v_call	j_call	cdr3_nt	cdr3_aa
-	TRBD2	TRBV6-6	TRBJ2-1	TGTGCCAGCAGTTACGAGCGGGGGGGTCTTTACAATGAGCAGTTCTTC	CASSYERGGLYNEQFF
once	TRBD2	TRBV5-4	TRBJ2-7	TGTGCCAGCAGCCGAGAGTCTAGCGGGTCCGACGAGCAGTACTTC	CASSRESSGSDEQYF
-	-	TRBV6-5	TRBJ2-7	TGTGCCAGCAGTCAGGGACATAGGAGCATCGACGAGCAGTACTTC	CASSQGHRSIDEQYF
-	-	TRBV4-1	TRBJ1-1	TGCGCCAGCAGCCAGCCGACAACAAACACTGAAGCTTTCTTT	CASSQPTTNTEAFF
-	-	TRBV19	TRBJ1-5	TGTGCCAGTAGTGGGCCGGGGGGGACCTCAAGGAATCAGCCCCAGCATTTT	CASSGPGGTSRNQPQHF
few	-	TRBV20-1	TRBJ2-1	TGCAGTGCTAGTAAGTCGCTAGTACGTTACAATGAGCAGTTCTTC	CSASKSLVRYNEQFF
-	TRBD1	TRBV5-6	TRBJ1-1	TGTGCCAGCAGCTTGGGTAGGGGGCGAGTCACTGAAGCTTTCTTT	CASSLGRGRVTEAFF
few	-	TRBV4-3	TRBJ2-6	TGCGCCAGCAGCCAAGTTTCCGGGGCTGGGGCCAACGTCCTGACTTTC	CASSQVSGAGANVLTF
-	-	TRBV15	TRBJ1-3	TGTGCCACCAGCAGAGTATCTGGAAACACCATATATTTT	CATSRVSGNTIYF
-	TRBD1	TRBV20-1	TRBJ1-2	TGCAGTGCTAGTGCCGGACAGGGAGGGGGCTACACCTTC	CSASAGQGGGYTF
-	-	TRBV5-1	TRBJ1-2	TGCGCCAGCAGCCCGGAGAGGGTACCCTATGGCTACACCTTC	CASSPERVPYGYTF
-	-	TRBV2	TRBJ2-6	TGTGCCAGCACCCGGGGTGGTGGGGCCAACGTCCTGACTTTC	CASTRGGGANVLTF
-	-	TRBV30	TRBJ2-4	TGTGCCTGGACCCGGGACATTCGGAACATTCAGTACTTC	CAWTRDIRNIQYF
-	-	TRBV7-6	TRBJ1-1	TGTGCCAGCAGCCCACACCCAGGGGCTCCAGAAGCTTTCTTT	CASSPHPGAPEAFF
-	-	TRBV2	TRBJ1-2	TGTGCCAGCAGTGAATCCCCCGCTAACTATGGCTACACCTTC	CASSESPANYGYTF
-	-	TRBV10-3	TRBJ2-2	TGTGCCATCCGATCAGGGGTTGTCCCGAACACCGGGGAGCTGTTTTTT	CAIRSGVVPNTGELFF
-	-	TRBV19	TRBJ2-2	TGTGCCAGTAGTATGGGGCGGAGTGGGACCGGGGAGCTGTTTTTT	CASSMGRSGTGELFF
-	-	TRBV10-3	TRBJ1-1	TGTACCCCCCCGGGAAGCTGGGGGGAGAACACTGAAGCTTTCTTT	CTPPGSWGENTEAFF
-	-	TRBV28	TRBJ1-2	TGTGCCAGCAGTCCTCAGGGATACTATGGCTACACCTTC	CASSPQGYYGYTF
-	TRBD1	TRBV4-2	TRBJ1-1	TGTGCCAGCAGCCAAGGTGTGGGACAGGGGGGTTCTGAAGCTTTCTTT	CASSQGVGQGGSEAFF
-	TRBD1	TRBV6-5	TRBJ1-6	TGTGCCAGCACCCCGGGACAGGGAGAGTCACCCCTCCACTTT	CASTPGQGESPLHF
-	-	TRBV3-1/TRBV3-2	TRBJ2-7	TGTGCCAGCAGCCAAGCACATTACTACGAGCAGTACTTC	CASSQAHYYEQYF
-	-	TRBV5-5	TRBJ2-7	TGTGCCAGCAGCTTGGTGATGAGGCTAGCTAGCGCCTACGAGCAGTACTTC	CASSLVMRLASAYEQYF
once	-	TRBV28	TRBJ1-5	TGTGCCAGCAGTTTTGGACAGACCGATCAGCCCCAGCATTTT	CASSFGQTDQPQHF
once	-	TRBV18	TRBJ2-7	TGTGCCAGCTCCAACGAGGACAGAGTTTCCTACGAGCAGTACTTC	CASSNEDRVSYEQYF